This TCR beta chain was retrieved from a study of T cells in Graves' hyperthyroidism and ophthalmopathy. Study-level findings and limits: Also found in blood were most expanded thyroid clonotypes above 0.001.

RNA transcripts were the template for amplifying TCR beta CDR3 regions. With the HTBI primer set, the TCR CDR3 went through a first round of RT-PCR. MiXCR, applied by TCRdb to the multiplex PCR reads, yields one record per CDR3 protein. The top ten clones hold approximately 50% of a sample with hundreds of thousands of distinct CDR3 sequences, approximately 20% of them seen once. Patients having uncontrolled infection, another autoimmune disease, pregnancy or lactation were not included. Based on clinical symptoms, serum thyroxine and TRAb, thyroid ultrasound and orbital computed tomography, diagnoses were reached. The PBMCs had their origin in about 9.7 ml of fresh peripheral blood. Concerning this clonotype: The antigen remains unidentified.

V was trimmed by 5 bases and J by 6 bases, leaving 14 bases between them. Germline CDR1 and CDR2: DFQATT and SNEGSKA (reference sequence). The CDR3 sequence is 13 residues long. This rearrangement joins TRBV20-1 to TRBJ2-4; possibly TRBD1 for D (6 bases). The source material was blood. This clonotype was sampled from a middle-aged man with Graves' ophthalmopathy. The CDR3 bases are TGCAGTGCTCCCCCTCAGGACAGAAACATTCAGTACTTC. As protein: CSAPPQDRNIQYF.